Each of the 12 T cell receptor beta chains below was sequenced from the same sample in a study of vaccination and CD4 T cells after COVID-19. Treatment denoted: approximately 9-day PBMC culture with coronavirus spike peptide pools or control peptides (ViraFEST assay). These receptors have no identified antigens. Cultured CD4+ T cell DNA was sequenced using the Oncomine TCR Beta short-read assay. TCRdb reprocessed the PCR reads with MiXCR, giving one entry per CDR3 protein. The table shows more than 9,000 distinct CDR3 sequences, with 64% occurring only once. Material: CD4+ T cells from blood, cultured in vitro. The origin of the receptors is a human donor who had recovered from COVID-19.

The rearrangement links TRBV11-2 to TRBJ2-1; maybe TRBD2 (5 bases). Germline loops: CDR1 SGHAT, CDR2 FQNNGV. V was pared by 0 bases and J by 10 bases, with 10 bases between. The CDR3 sequence is 13 residues long. The CDR3 is CASSLERETEQFF. The CDR3 DNA sequence: TGTGCCAGCAGCTTAGAGAGGGAGACAGAGCAGTTCTTC.

The rearrangement joins TRBV19 to TRBJ1-2, with a weak D call TRBD1 (5 bases). This CDR3 has 14 residues. The V and J ends lost 6 bases and 7 bases respectively, with 18 bases between them. Germline CDR1 reads LNHDA; CDR2 reads SQIVND (reference sequence). For the CDR3, the DNA is TGTGCCAGTAGGGCGACTCCGGGGCGAGGTGGCTACACCTTC. This sequence encodes CASRATPGRGGYTF. The whole variable domain, remainder taken from reference TRBV19 and TRBJ1-2, is DGGITQSPKYLFRKEGQNVTLSCEQNLNHDAMYWYRQDPGQGLRLIYYSQIVNDFQKGDIAEGYSVSREKKESFPLTVTSAQKNPTAFYLCASRATPGRGGYTFGSGTRLTVV.

The chain uses TRBV29-1 and TRBJ1-1, with 8 bases matching TRBD1. The length of the CDR3 is 13 residues. Germline CDR1 and CDR2: SQVTM and ANQGSEA. V gave up 7 bases and J gave up 2 bases; unmatched junction bases: 6. CDR3 nucleotide sequence: TGCAGCGCTAGGACAGGGTATAACACTGAAGCTTTCTTT. Its protein product is CSARTGYNTEAFF.

J is TRBJ1-2 and V is TRBV20-1, with a weak D call TRBD1 (5 bases). The CDR3 has 14 amino acids. Trimming removed 3 bases at V and 4 bases at J, with 15 bases between. Germline V gene data show CDR1 as DFQATT and CDR2 as SNEGSKA (reference sequence). CDR3 bases: TGCAGTGCTAGCCCGGGCAGGGAGACCTATGGCTACACCTTC. The encoded protein is CSASPGRETYGYTF.

The chain couples TRBV12-5 to TRBJ1-2, with TRBD1 identical over 7 bases. Germline trimming cut 7 bases from V and 4 bases from J; bases unmatched to any gene: 6. The CDR3 has 13 amino acids. Germline V lookup: CDR1 LGHNT, CDR2 FRNRAP. CDR3: CASAPGGIYGYTF. The DNA for the CDR3 is TGTGCTAGTGCCCCAGGGGGGATCTATGGCTACACCTTC.

This chain uses TRBV11-2 with TRBJ2-1; perhaps TRBD2 as D (6 bases). Trimming stripped 5 bases from V and 5 bases from J, with 13 bases between. The CDR3 runs 14 residues. The germline CDR1 and CDR2 sequences are SGHAT and FQNNGV. The DNA for the CDR3 is TGTGCCAGCAGCATCCTGGGGGGAAACAATGAGCAGTTCTTC. This translates into CASSILGGNNEQFF.

V gene TRBV27 combines with J gene TRBJ1-6; D unclear. This CDR3 region has 12 residues. Germline V lookup: CDR1 MNHEY, CDR2 SMNVEV (reference sequence). V was trimmed by 3 bases and J by 3 bases, leaving 0 bases between them. CDR3 nucleotides: TGTGCCAGCAGTTTCTATAATTCACCCCTCCACTTT. This gives the protein CASSFYNSPLHF.

The chain combines TRBV20-1 with TRBJ1-4, with TRBD1 as a possible D gene (6 bases). Trimming took 1 base from V and 7 from J, leaving 10 bases between them. The CDR3 sequence is 13 residues long. Germline loops: CDR1 DFQATT, CDR2 SNEGSKA (reference sequence). The CDR3 loop is CSARGAGVEKLFF. The CDR3 DNA reads TGCAGTGCTAGAGGTGCAGGGGTTGAAAAACTGTTTTTT.

The genes are TRBV5-1 and TRBJ1-2; TRBD1 agrees at 7 bases. Germline assignment: CDR1 SGHRS and CDR2 YFSETQ. This CDR3 contains 12 residues. The ends lost 3 bases at V and 4 bases at J; junction bases unmatched: 0. The CDR3 is CASSWDSYGYTF. The CDR3 DNA reads as TGCGCCAGCAGCTGGGACAGCTATGGCTACACCTTC.

The CDR3, as DNA: TGTGCCAGCAGCTTAAGCCCAGACAGGGATGGCTACACCTTC. Its translation: CASSLSPDRDGYTF. The chain recombines TRBV7-9 with TRBJ1-2, with TRBD1 matching over 7 bases. With V trimmed by 2 bases and J by 6 bases, 6 bases remained unmatched. The CDR3 totals 14 residues. Germline V lookup: CDR1 SEHNR, CDR2 FQNEAQ (reference sequence).

This chain uses TRBV20-1 with TRBJ2-1; 9 nucleotides match TRBD2. Trimming cost V 3 bases and J 2 bases; bases outside gene matches: 8. Germline V gene data show CDR1 as DFQATT and CDR2 as SNEGSKA (reference sequence). The CDR3 spans 16 residues. As DNA, the CDR3 is TGCAGTGCTAGGGTATGGGGCGGGAGGGCCTACAATGAGCAGTTCTTC. Protein sequence: CSARVWGGRAYNEQFF.

The chain links TRBV7-2 to TRBJ2-1; D gene uncertain. V dropped 3 bases and J dropped 15 bases, with 18 bases sitting between them. Germline-derived CDR1 and CDR2 are SGHTA and FQGNSA. This CDR3 region has 13 residues. The CDR3 DNA reads as TGTGCCAGCAGCTTTGCCGGGCTTAAACGGCCGTTCTTC. It encodes CASSFAGLKRPFF.